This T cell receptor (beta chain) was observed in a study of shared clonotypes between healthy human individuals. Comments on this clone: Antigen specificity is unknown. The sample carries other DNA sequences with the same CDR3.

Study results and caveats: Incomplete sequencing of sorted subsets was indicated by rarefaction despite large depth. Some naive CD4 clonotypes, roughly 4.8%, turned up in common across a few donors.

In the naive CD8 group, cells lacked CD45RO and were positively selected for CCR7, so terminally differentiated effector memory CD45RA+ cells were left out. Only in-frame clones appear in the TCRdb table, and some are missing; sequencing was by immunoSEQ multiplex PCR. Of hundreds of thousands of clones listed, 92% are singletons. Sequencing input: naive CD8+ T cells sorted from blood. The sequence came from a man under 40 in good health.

The CDR3 here is CASSLGDGYEQYF. The CDR3 DNA sequence: TGTGCCAGCAGCTTAGGGGACGGGTACGAGCAGTACTTC. The chain carries TRBV7-9 and TRBJ2-7, with D perhaps assigned TRBD1 or TRBD2 (5 bases each). The CDR3 sequence is 13 residues long. The germline V gene has CDR1 SEHNR and CDR2 FQNEAQ (reference sequence). The ends were cut back, 1 base at V and 4 bases at J, with 8 bases in the middle.